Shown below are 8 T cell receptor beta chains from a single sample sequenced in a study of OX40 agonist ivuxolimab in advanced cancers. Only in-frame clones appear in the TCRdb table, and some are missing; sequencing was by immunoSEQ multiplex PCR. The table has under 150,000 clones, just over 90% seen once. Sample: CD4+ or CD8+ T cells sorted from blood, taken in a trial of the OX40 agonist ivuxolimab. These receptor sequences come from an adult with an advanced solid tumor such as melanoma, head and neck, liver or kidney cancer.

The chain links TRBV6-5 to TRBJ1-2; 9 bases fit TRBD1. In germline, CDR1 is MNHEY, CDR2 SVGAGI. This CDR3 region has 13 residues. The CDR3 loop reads CATWDRDRHGYTF. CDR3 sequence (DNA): TGTGCGACTTGGGACAGGGACCGACATGGCTACACCTTC.

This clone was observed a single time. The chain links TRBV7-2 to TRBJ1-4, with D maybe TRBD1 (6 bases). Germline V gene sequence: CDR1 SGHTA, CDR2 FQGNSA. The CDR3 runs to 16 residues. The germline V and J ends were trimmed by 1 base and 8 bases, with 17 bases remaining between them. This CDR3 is CASSLGRRPTGEKLFF. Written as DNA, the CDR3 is TGTGCCAGCAGCTTAGGACGGCGGCCTACAGGGGAAAAACTGTTTTTT.

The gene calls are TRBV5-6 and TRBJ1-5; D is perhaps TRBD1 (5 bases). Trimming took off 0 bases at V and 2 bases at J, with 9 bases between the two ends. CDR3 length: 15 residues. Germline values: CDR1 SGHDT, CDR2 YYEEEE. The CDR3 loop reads CASSLGSGRNQPQHF. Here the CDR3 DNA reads TGTGCCAGCAGCTTGGGGTCAGGGCGCAATCAGCCCCAGCATTTT.

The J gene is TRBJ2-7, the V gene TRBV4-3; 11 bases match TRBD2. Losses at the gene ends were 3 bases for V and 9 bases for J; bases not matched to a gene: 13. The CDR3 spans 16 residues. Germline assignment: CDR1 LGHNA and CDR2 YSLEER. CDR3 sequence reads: CASSQRPGLAGGGQYF. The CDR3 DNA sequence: TGCGCCAGCAGCCAGCGACCGGGGCTAGCGGGAGGCGGGCAGTACTTC.

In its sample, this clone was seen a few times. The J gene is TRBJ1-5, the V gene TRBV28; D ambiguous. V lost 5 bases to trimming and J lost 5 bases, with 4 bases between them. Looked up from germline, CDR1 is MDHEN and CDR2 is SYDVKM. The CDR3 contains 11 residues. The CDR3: CASSGYQPQHF. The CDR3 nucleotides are TGTGCCAGCAGTGGGTATCAGCCCCAGCATTTT.

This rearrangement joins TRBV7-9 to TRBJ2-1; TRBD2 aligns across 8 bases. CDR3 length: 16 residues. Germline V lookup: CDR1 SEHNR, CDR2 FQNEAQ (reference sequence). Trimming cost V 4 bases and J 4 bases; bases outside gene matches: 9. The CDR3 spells CASSSRDSGIYNEQFF. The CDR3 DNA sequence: TGTGCCAGCAGCTCCCGGGATAGCGGGATATACAATGAGCAGTTCTTC.

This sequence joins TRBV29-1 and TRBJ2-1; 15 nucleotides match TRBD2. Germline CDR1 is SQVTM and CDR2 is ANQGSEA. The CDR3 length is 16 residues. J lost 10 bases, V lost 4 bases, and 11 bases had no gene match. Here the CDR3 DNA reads TGCAGCGTTGTCGAAGGACTAGCGGGGGGGACTGGGGAGCAGTTCTTC. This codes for CSVVEGLAGGTGEQFF.

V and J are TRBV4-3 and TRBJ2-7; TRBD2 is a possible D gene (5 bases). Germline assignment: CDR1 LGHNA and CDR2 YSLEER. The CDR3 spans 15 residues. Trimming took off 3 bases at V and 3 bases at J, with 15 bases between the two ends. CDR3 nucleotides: TGCGCCAGCAGCCAGGCGCCGGGAATCAACTACGAGCAGTACTTC. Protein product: CASSQAPGINYEQYF.